The 21 T cell receptor beta chains listed next were all sequenced from one sample in a study of blood T cell repertoires in COVID-19. The repertoire was sequenced with immunoSEQ multiplex PCR; TCRdb's copy has only in-frame clones and lacks some. The sample gives 150,000 or so clones, 70% to 80% of which show up once; over 4% is in the top ten. The sequencing sample was made of peripheral blood. The receptor set was obtained from a woman older than 75 with active or convalescent COVID-19.

J is TRBJ2-2 and V is TRBV2, with 7 bases identical to TRBD1. The CDR3 totals 16 residues. V was pared by 6 bases and J by 4 bases, with 11 bases of the junction left unmatched. Germline V lookup: CDR1 SNHLY, CDR2 FYNNEI. The CDR3 is CASRGDRERPTGELFF. CDR3 DNA: TGTGCCAGCAGAGGAGACAGGGAGAGACCCACCGGGGAGCTGTTTTTT. The whole variable domain, filled in from reference TRBV2 and TRBJ2-2, reads EPEVTQTPSHQVTQMGQEVILRCVPISNHLYFYWYRQILGQKVEFLVSFYNNEISEKSEIFDDQFSVERPDGSNFTLKIRSTKLEDSAMYFCASRGDRERPTGELFFGEGSRLTVL.

V and J are TRBV27 and TRBJ1-2, with D possibly TRBD1 on 5 matching bases. Per germline, CDR1 MNHEY and CDR2 SMNVEV (reference sequence). The ends were cut back, 8 bases at V and 4 bases at J, with 20 bases in the middle. The CDR3 has 15 residues. The CDR3 spells CASSGGSQGRYGYTF. DNA of the CDR3: TGTGCCAGCTCCGGGGGGTCTCAGGGCCGCTATGGCTACACCTTC.

This sequence joins TRBV3-1 (or the pseudogene TRBV3-2) and TRBJ2-2; D is perhaps TRBD2 (5 bases). This CDR3 has 16 amino acids. Trimming cost V 4 bases and J 0 bases, with 12 bases left between them. The germline V gene has CDR1 LGHDT and CDR2 YNNKEL (reference sequence). CDR3 in DNA: TGTGCCAGCAGCCGTACGGGATTTTCGAACACCGGGGAGCTGTTTTTT. Its translation: CASSRTGFSNTGELFF.

The rearrangement joins TRBV5-1 to TRBJ1-1; D possibly corresponds to TRBD1 (5 bases). The germline V gene has CDR1 SGHRS and CDR2 YFSETQ. Trimming left V 7 bases short and J 3 bases short, with 16 bases between. The CDR3 loop spans 14 amino acids. The CDR3 DNA is TGCGCCAGCGACCCGGGGGGATCGCACACTGAAGCTTTCTTT. This encodes CASDPGGSHTEAFF.

This chain uses TRBV5-6 with TRBJ2-3; 7 bases are shared with TRBD2. CDR3 length: 12 residues. The V gene's germline CDR1 is SGHDT and CDR2 YYEEEE. V lost 8 bases and J lost 6; bases outside the gene matches: 6. The CDR3 sequence is CASGTMEDTQYF. The CDR3 nucleotides read TGTGCCAGTGGGACTATGGAGGATACGCAGTATTTT.

The J gene is TRBJ2-7, the V gene TRBV6-5; 9 bases line up with TRBD1. The CDR3 runs to 15 residues. The junction had 7 bases not matched to a gene; V was cut back by 5 bases and J by 2 bases. Germline-derived CDR1 and CDR2 are MNHEY and SVGAGI. The CDR3 spells CASSLRQGGPYEQYF. For the CDR3, the DNA is TGTGCCAGCAGTCTCCGACAGGGGGGACCCTACGAGCAGTACTTC.

This chain links TRBV7-6 with TRBJ1-4; tentative D call: TRBD1 (5 bases). In germline, CDR1 is SGHVS, CDR2 FNYEAQ. Trimming left V 5 bases short and J 4 bases short, with 17 bases between. The CDR3 has 16 residues. The CDR3: CASSLRGGLVNEKLFF. CDR3 DNA sequence: TGTGCCAGCAGCCTCCGCGGGGGTCTGGTTAATGAAAAACTGTTTTTT.

This rearrangement joins TRBV7-8 to TRBJ1-2, with a weak D call TRBD1 (5 bases). Germline V gene sequence: CDR1 SGHVS, CDR2 FQNEAQ. This CDR3 has 13 residues. V was pared by 5 bases and J by 2 bases, with 9 bases between. CDR3 region: CASSTRQNYGYTF. The DNA of the CDR3 is TGTGCCAGCAGCACCCGACAGAACTATGGCTACACCTTC.

The gene calls are TRBV6-2 or TRBV6-3 and TRBJ2-7, with unresolved D. Germline loops: CDR1 MNHEY, CDR2 SVGEGT. With 4 bases removed from V and 5 bases from J, the gap between germline ends came to 6 bases. The CDR3 is 11 amino acids. The CDR3 loop is CASSSFDEQYF. CDR3 nucleotides: TGTGCCAGCAGTTCGTTCGACGAGCAGTACTTC.

The rearrangement joins TRBV7-3 to TRBJ2-1; TRBD2 might be the D (5 bases). The CDR3 covers 16 residues. The ends were cut back, 5 bases at V and 0 bases at J, with 14 bases in the middle. Germline CDR1 and CDR2: SGHTA and FQGTGA. The CDR3 DNA sequence: TGTGCCAGCAGCCCTCAGACTACCCTCTCCTACAATGAGCAGTTCTTC. Residues: CASSPQTTLSYNEQFF.

The V and J genes are TRBV11-2 and TRBJ2-7, with 11 bases that match TRBD1. The CDR3 is 17 amino acids. CDR1 is SGHAT and CDR2 is FQNNGV in the germline V gene. Trimming took 0 bases from V and 2 from J; bases not matched to a gene: 6. DNA of the CDR3: TGTGCCAGCAGCTTAGAAAACCCGGGACAGGGGGCCTACGAGCAGTACTTC. The encoded protein is CASSLENPGQGAYEQYF.

V is TRBV19 and J is TRBJ1-2; D is perhaps TRBD1 (5 bases). The CDR3 sequence is 14 residues long. V dropped 10 bases and J dropped 6 bases, with 21 bases sitting between them. CDR1 LNHDA and CDR2 SQIVND come from the germline V gene (reference sequence). The CDR3 sequence: CATNLGGKNDGYTF. The CDR3 DNA follows: TGTGCCACTAATTTGGGGGGAAAAAACGATGGCTACACCTTC.

This clone was observed a handful of times. The chain is built from TRBV7-2 and TRBJ2-7; 8 bases are a match to TRBD2. CDR1 and CDR2 (germline): SGHTA, FQGNSA. J was trimmed by 7 bases and V by 4 bases; bases with no gene match: 9. The CDR3 is 14 residues long. The DNA of the CDR3 is TGTGCCAGCAGCTGGACTAGCTCCCGTGAGGAGCAGTACTTC. This encodes CASSWTSSREEQYF.

The rearrangement uses TRBV2 and TRBJ1-4; no reliable D call. V lost 7 bases to trimming and J lost 5 bases, with 14 bases between them. CDR3 length: 14 residues. The V gene's germline CDR1 is SNHLY and CDR2 FYNNEI. CDR3 nucleotides: TGTGCCAGCATGGTAGGTCAGGCGAATGAAAAACTGTTTTTT. It codes for CASMVGQANEKLFF.

The CDR3 sequence is CATSLRGAGEAFF. The CDR3 nucleotides are TGTGCCACCAGCCTCCGCGGGGCCGGTGAAGCTTTCTTT. The chain is built from TRBV15 and TRBJ1-1; tentatively, D is TRBD1 (5 bases). V was clipped by 5 bases and J by 7 bases, with 14 bases between them. The CDR3 totals 13 residues. CDR1 and CDR2 (germline): LNHNV, YYDKDF (reference sequence).

The rearrangement uses TRBV20-1 and TRBJ2-1; the D gene is possibly TRBD2 (6 bases). The CDR3 extends over 11 amino acids. Trimming cost V 8 bases and J 7 bases, with 12 bases left between them. Germline values: CDR1 DFQATT, CDR2 SNEGSKA (reference sequence). The CDR3 region is CSLWGRNEQFF. For the CDR3, the DNA is TGCAGTCTGTGGGGGAGGAATGAGCAGTTCTTC.

In its sample, this clone was seen a few times. The rearrangement links TRBV9 to TRBJ1-5; D perhaps matches TRBD1 (5 bases). The germline gives CDR1 SGDLS, CDR2 YYNGEE. The V end was cut by 4 bases, the J end by 0 bases, with 8 bases between. There are 14 residues in the CDR3. The CDR3 bases are TGTGCCAGCAGCCTAGACAGTAGCAATCAGCCCCAGCATTTT. Residues: CASSLDSSNQPQHF. The complete variable domain, with remaining parts taken from reference TRBV9 and TRBJ1-5, reads DSGVTQTPKHLITATGQRVTLRCSPRSGDLSVYWYQQSLDQGLQFLIQYYNGEERAKGNILERFSAQQFPDLHSELNLSSLELGDSALYFCASSLDSSNQPQHFGDGTRLSIL.

This chain uses TRBV11-2 with TRBJ2-7, with D unclear. The CDR3 covers 10 residues. Per germline, CDR1 SGHAT and CDR2 FQNNGV. V lost 5 bases to trimming and J lost 12 bases, with 11 bases between them. Here the CDR3 reads CASSGSSVYF. CDR3 nucleotide sequence: TGTGCCAGCAGCGGTAGTTCGGTGTACTTC.

The chain recombines TRBV27 with TRBJ1-2, with 9 nucleotides matching TRBD1. The V gene end was trimmed by 5 bases and the J gene end by 4 bases; junction bases not matched to a gene: 8. There are 15 residues in the CDR3. The germline CDR1 and CDR2 sequences are MNHEY and SMNVEV (reference sequence). The CDR3 is CASSTRQGETYGYTF. CDR3 in DNA: TGTGCCAGCAGTACCCGACAGGGGGAGACCTATGGCTACACCTTC.

This clone was recorded a few times. V usage is TRBV5-4 and J usage is TRBJ2-2, with 11 bases lining up with TRBD2. The J segment lost 4 bases and the V segment lost 5 bases, leaving 1 base of the junction unmatched. CDR3 length equals 14 residues. Germline values: CDR1 SGHNT, CDR2 YYREEE (reference sequence). CDR3 DNA: TGTGCCAGCAGTACTAGCGGGGGCACCGGGGAGCTGTTTTTT. Protein product: CASSTSGGTGELFF.

The chain recombines TRBV5-1 with TRBJ2-1, with TRBD2 identical over 10 bases. This CDR3 has 17 residues. The germline V gene encodes CDR1 SGHRS and CDR2 YFSETQ. After removal of 0 bases from V and 6 bases from J, the junction contained 9 bases not matched to a gene. The CDR3 reads CASSLDKAGGPRNEQFF. The DNA for the CDR3 is TGCGCCAGCAGCTTGGACAAAGCGGGGGGGCCGCGCAATGAGCAGTTCTTC.